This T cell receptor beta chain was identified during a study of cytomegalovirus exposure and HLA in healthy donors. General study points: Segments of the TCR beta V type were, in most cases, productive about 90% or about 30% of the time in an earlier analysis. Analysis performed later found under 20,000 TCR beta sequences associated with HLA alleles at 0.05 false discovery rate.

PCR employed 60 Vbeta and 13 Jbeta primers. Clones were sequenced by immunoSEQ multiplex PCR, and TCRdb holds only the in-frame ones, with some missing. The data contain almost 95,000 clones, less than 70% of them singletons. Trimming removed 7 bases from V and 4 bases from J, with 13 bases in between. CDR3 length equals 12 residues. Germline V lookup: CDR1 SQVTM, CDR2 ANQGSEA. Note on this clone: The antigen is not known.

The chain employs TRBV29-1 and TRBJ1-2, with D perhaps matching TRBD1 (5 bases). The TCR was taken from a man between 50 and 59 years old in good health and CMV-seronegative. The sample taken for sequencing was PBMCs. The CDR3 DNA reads TGCAGCGCGCAGGGTCTCGCCTATGGCTACACCTTC. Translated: CSAQGLAYGYTF.